The T cell receptor beta chain under discussion was sequenced for a study of shared clonotypes between healthy human individuals. Of note for this clone: Its target is not known.

TCRdb's copy holds only in-frame clones and misses some; the assay was immunoSEQ multiplex PCR. Of hundreds of thousands of clones listed, about 80% are singletons. Overall study findings and caveats: Rarefaction indicated that sorted-subset sequencing remained incomplete although depth was large.

Source material: memory CD4+ T cells sorted from blood. The subset here: CD45RA-negative fraction. The sequence was collected from a woman aged 30 to 39 in good health.

The CDR3 bases are TGTGCCAGCAGTGAAATGACGGTTGAATACTTC. Encoded protein: CASSEMTVEYF. The J gene is TRBJ2-7, the V gene TRBV6-1; the D is unclear. The length of the CDR3 is 11 residues. V was shortened by 2 bases and J by 13 bases, with 12 bases between the two germline ends. Germline CDR1 is MNHNS and CDR2 is SASEGT.